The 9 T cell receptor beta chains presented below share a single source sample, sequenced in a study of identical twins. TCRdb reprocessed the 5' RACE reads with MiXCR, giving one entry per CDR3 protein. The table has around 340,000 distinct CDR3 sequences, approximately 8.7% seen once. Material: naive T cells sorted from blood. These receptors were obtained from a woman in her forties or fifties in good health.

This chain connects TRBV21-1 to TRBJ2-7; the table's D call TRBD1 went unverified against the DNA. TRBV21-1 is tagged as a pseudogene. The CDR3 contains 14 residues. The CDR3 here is CASRPGRSSYEQYF. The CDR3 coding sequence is TGTGCCAGTAGACCGGGACGGAGCTCCTACGAGCAGTACTTC.

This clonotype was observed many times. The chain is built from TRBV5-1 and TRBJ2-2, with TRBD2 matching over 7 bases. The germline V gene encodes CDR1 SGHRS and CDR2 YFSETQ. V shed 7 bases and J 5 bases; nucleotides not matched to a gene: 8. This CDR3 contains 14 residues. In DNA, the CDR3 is TGCGCCAGCTCACAGGCGGGAGATACCGGGGAGCTGTTTTTT. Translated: CASSQAGDTGELFF. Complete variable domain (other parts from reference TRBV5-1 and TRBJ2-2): KAGVTQTPRYLIKTRGQQVTLSCSPISGHRSVSWYQQTPGQGLQFLFEYFSETQRNKGNFPGRFSGRQFSNSRSEMNVSTLELGDSALYLCASSQAGDTGELFFGEGSRLTVL.

The CDR3 sequence: CSARVPGPSYEQYF. The DNA for the CDR3 is TGCAGTGCTAGAGTCCCGGGACCTTCCTACGAGCAGTACTTC. The V gene is TRBV20-1, the J gene TRBJ2-7, with D perhaps matching TRBD1 or TRBD2 (5 bases each). With 1 base removed from V and 1 base from J, the gap between germline ends came to 11 bases. This CDR3 is built from 14 residues. Germline-derived CDR1 and CDR2 are DFQATT and SNEGSKA (reference sequence).

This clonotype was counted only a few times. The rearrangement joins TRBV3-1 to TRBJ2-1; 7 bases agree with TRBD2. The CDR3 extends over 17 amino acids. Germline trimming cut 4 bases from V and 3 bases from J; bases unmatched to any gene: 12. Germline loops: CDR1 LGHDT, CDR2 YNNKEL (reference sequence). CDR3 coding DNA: TGTGCCAGCAGCCCTAGACGGGGGGTTGAGCACTACAATGAGCAGTTCTTC. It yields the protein CASSPRRGVEHYNEQFF.

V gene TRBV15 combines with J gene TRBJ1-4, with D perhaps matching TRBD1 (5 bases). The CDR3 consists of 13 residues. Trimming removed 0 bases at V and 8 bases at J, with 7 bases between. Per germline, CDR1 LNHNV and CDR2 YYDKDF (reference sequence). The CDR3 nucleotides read TGTGCCACCAGCAGAGATGAGGGGGAAAAACTGTTTTTT. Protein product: CATSRDEGEKLFF.

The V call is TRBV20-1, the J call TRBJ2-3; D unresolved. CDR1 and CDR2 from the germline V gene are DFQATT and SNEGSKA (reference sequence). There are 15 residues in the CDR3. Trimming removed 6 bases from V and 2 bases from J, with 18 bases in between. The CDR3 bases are TGCAGTGCCCTCCCCCAGAGGCCCAACACAGATACGCAGTATTTT. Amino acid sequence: CSALPQRPNTDTQYF.

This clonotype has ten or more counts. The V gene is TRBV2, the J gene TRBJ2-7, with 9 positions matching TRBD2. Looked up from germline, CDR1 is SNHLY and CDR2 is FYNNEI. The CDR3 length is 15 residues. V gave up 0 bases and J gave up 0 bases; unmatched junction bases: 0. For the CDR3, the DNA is TGTGCCAGCAGTGAAGCTAGCGGGAGCTCCTACGAGCAGTACGTC. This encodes CASSEASGSSYEQYV.

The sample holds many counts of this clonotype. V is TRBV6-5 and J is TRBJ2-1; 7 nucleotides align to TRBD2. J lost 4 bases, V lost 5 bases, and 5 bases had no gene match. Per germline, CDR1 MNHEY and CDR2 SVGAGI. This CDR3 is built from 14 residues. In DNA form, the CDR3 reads TGTGCCAGCAGTAGCGGGAACCAATACAATGAGCAGTTCTTC. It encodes CASSSGNQYNEQFF.

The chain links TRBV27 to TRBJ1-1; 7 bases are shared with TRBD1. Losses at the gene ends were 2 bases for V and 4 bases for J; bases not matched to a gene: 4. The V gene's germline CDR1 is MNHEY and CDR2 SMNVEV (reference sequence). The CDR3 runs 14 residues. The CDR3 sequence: CASSLRTGTTEAFF. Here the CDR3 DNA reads TGTGCCAGCAGTTTAAGGACAGGTACCACTGAAGCTTTCTTT.